In its sample, the clone carrying this T cell receptor beta chain was seen a few times. What it recognizes is unknown. This specimen belongs to a study of response to subunit inactivated influenza vaccine. Study-wide findings and caveats: There was a suggestion from the authors that each seasonal influenza vaccination recruits few new T cells.

V lost 0 bases to trimming and J lost 2 bases, with 16 bases between them. Germline-derived CDR1 and CDR2 are SGHRS and YFSETQ. The CDR3 is 17 amino acids. MiXCR, applied by TCRdb to the RT-PCR reads, yields one record per CDR3 protein. Here the sample spans under 850,000 distinct CDR3 sequences, 15% to 20% being singletons. The chain combines TRBV5-1 with TRBJ2-3; D not resolved. The receptor comes from a man in his fifties who received an inactivated influenza vaccine. The input for sequencing was PBMCs from blood, taken roughly 5 days after vaccination. DNA for the CDR3: TGCGCCAGCAGCTTGGCCAGCGTGGTCGGGTTCACAGATACGCAGTATTTT. Translating it yields CASSLASVVGFTDTQYF.